One and the same sample provided the 23 T cell receptor beta chains below, sequenced in a study of T cells in localized non-small cell lung cancer. Assay: immunoSEQ multiplex PCR; the TCRdb copy retains only in-frame clones and omits some. The sample comprises around 14,000 clones, around 82% of which are singletons, and 4.1% rests with the top ten. This sample comprised peripheral blood, obtained before any cancer treatment. The receptors stem from a female donor at least 60 years old with stage I squamous cell lung carcinoma.

The chain is built from TRBV7-2 and TRBJ1-1; D is possibly TRBD1 (5 bases). V was pared by 8 bases and J by 1 base, with 14 bases between. This CDR3 spans 14 amino acids. Germline V gives CDR1 SGHTA, CDR2 FQGNSA. The CDR3 region has the DNA TGTGCCAGCCTCTTGGGGGGTAGGAACACTGAAGCTTTCTTT. Amino acids: CASLLGGRNTEAFF.

The gene calls are TRBV7-2 and TRBJ2-7; D is uncertain. The CDR3 is 11 amino acids. Trimming left V 4 bases short and J 3 bases short, with 4 bases between. CDR1 is SGHTA and CDR2 is FQGNSA in the germline V gene. The CDR3, as DNA: TGTGCCAGCAGCTCCTTCTACGAGCAGTACTTC. Translation gives CASSSFYEQYF.

The chain's CDR3 is CASSLGEGRETQYF. DNA of the CDR3: TGTGCCAGCAGCTTAGGGGAGGGGAGGGAGACCCAGTACTTC. The chain links TRBV11-3 to TRBJ2-5; 7 nucleotides line up with TRBD2. Trimming cost V 1 base and J 5 bases; bases outside gene matches: 4. The CDR3 is 14 residues long. Germline CDR1 SGHNT, CDR2 YENEEA.

To note about this clone: Other nucleotide sequences in the sample specify the same CDR3. The chain is built from TRBV7-9 and TRBJ1-1; no clear D gene. The germline V gene encodes CDR1 SEHNR and CDR2 FQNEAQ (reference sequence). V lost 6 bases and J lost 0, with 8 bases in between. The length of the CDR3 is 13 residues. In DNA form, the CDR3 reads TGTGCCAGCAGTCTAGACATGAACACTGAAGCTTTCTTT. Its translation: CASSLDMNTEAFF.

This clone is labeled as medium-sized (0.01 to 0.1%). The CDR3 sequence is CAISDGRESYEQYF. Here the CDR3 DNA reads TGTGCCATCAGTGATGGGCGGGAAAGTTACGAGCAGTACTTC. V is TRBV10-3 and J is TRBJ2-7; D perhaps matches TRBD2 (6 bases). Per the germline V gene, CDR1 is ENHRY and CDR2 is SYGVKD. The CDR3 is 14 amino acids. The V end lost 3 bases, the J end lost 4 bases, and 13 bases lay between the germline ends.

The chain is built from TRBV7-2 and TRBJ1-1; D is unresolved. Germline-derived CDR1 and CDR2 are SGHTA and FQGNSA. The CDR3 length is 14 residues. Trimming shortened V by 5 bases and J by 1 base, and 11 bases separated the two germline ends. The CDR3 here is CASSVGRENTEAFF. The CDR3, as DNA: TGTGCCAGCAGCGTCGGACGGGAGAACACTGAAGCTTTCTTT. The full variable domain, completed using reference TRBV7-2 and TRBJ1-1, is GAGVSQSPSNKVTEKGKDVELRCDPISGHTALYWYRQSLGQGLEFLIYFQGNSAPDKSGLPSDRFSAERTGGSVSTLTIQRTQQEDSAVYLCASSVGRENTEAFFGQGTRLTVV.

The chain employs TRBV7-2 and TRBJ1-3; D gene uncertain. CDR3 length: 13 residues. Trimming stripped 4 bases from V and 4 bases from J, with 8 bases between. CDR1 is SGHTA and CDR2 is FQGNSA in the germline V gene. The CDR3 sequence is CASSYRRGNTIYF. The DNA for the CDR3 is TGTGCCAGCAGCTATAGGCGCGGAAACACCATATATTTT. Using reference TRBV7-2 and TRBJ1-3 for the parts outside the CDR3, the full variable domain is GAGVSQSPSNKVTEKGKDVELRCDPISGHTALYWYRQSLGQGLEFLIYFQGNSAPDKSGLPSDRFSAERTGGSVSTLTIQRTQQEDSAVYLCASSYRRGNTIYFGEGSWLTVV.

This sequence joins TRBV19 and TRBJ2-7, with 7 bases aligning to TRBD1. Germline lookup yields CDR1 LNHDA and CDR2 SQIVND (reference sequence). The CDR3 is 14 amino acids. With V trimmed by 7 bases and J by 3 bases, 9 bases remained unmatched. The CDR3 DNA is TGTGCCAGTAACCCCAGGGGGAAAAACTACGAGCAGTACTTC. Translation gives CASNPRGKNYEQYF.

This chain uses TRBV7-8 with TRBJ1-5; D not certain. Germline V gives CDR1 SGHVS, CDR2 FQNEAQ. The length of the CDR3 is 12 residues. Trimming cost V 1 base and J 2 bases, with 0 bases left between them. The CDR3 spells CASSLGNQPQHF. The CDR3 region has the DNA TGTGCCAGCAGCTTAGGCAATCAGCCCCAGCATTTT.

The chain carries TRBV5-8 and TRBJ1-3; no clear D. The germline V and J ends were trimmed by 4 bases and 0 bases, with 11 bases remaining between them. There are 15 residues in the CDR3. CDR1 and CDR2 from the germline V gene are SGHTS and YDEGEE. In DNA form, the CDR3 reads TGTGCCAGCAGCCTGGCGGGCAGCTCTGGAAACACCATATATTTT. Its translation is CASSLAGSSGNTIYF.

V gene TRBV2 combines with J gene TRBJ2-1; D not certain. Trimming pared 5 bases from V and 9 bases from J, leaving 11 bases between. CDR1 is SNHLY and CDR2 is FYNNEI in the germline V gene. The CDR3 is 12 residues long. CDR3 loop: CASSTHYREQFF. The CDR3 DNA sequence: TGTGCCAGCAGTACACACTATCGTGAGCAGTTCTTC.

V gene TRBV6-6 combines with J gene TRBJ1-1; D is possibly TRBD1 (5 bases). This CDR3 has 15 amino acids. The germline CDR1 and CDR2 sequences are MNHNY and SVGAGI (reference sequence). Trimming removed 6 bases at V and 1 base at J, with 15 bases between. The DNA of the CDR3 is TGTGCCAGCAGGCCCCAGGGAGGGAGGAACACTGAAGCTTTCTTT. Translating it yields CASRPQGGRNTEAFF.

The chain links TRBV5-4 to TRBJ1-3; D is unclear. Trimming shortened V by 2 bases and J by 4 bases, and 13 bases separated the two germline ends. Germline CDR1 and CDR2: SGHNT and YYREEE (reference sequence). The CDR3 is 15 residues long. The CDR3 is CASSFDRAPGNTIYF. CDR3 coding DNA: TGTGCCAGCAGCTTTGATCGGGCCCCCGGAAACACCATATATTTT. Using reference TRBV5-4 and TRBJ1-3 for the parts outside the CDR3, the full variable domain is ETGVTQSPTHLIKTRGQQVTLRCSSQSGHNTVSWYQQALGQGPQFIFQYYREEENGRGNFPPRFSGLQFPNYSSELNVNALELDDSALYLCASSFDRAPGNTIYFGEGSWLTVV.

This clone was picked up one time. This chain links TRBV9 with TRBJ1-2; possible D gene TRBD1, 5 bases. Looked up from germline, CDR1 is SGDLS and CDR2 is YYNGEE. V shed 4 bases and J shed 2 bases, with 9 bases lying between them. The CDR3 totals 13 residues. CDR3 DNA sequence: TGTGCCAGCAGCCTAGACAGAAACTATGGCTACACCTTC. Translating gives CASSLDRNYGYTF.

The gene calls are TRBV5-8 and TRBJ1-2; 8 nucleotides match TRBD1. Germline values: CDR1 SGHTS, CDR2 YDEGEE. The CDR3 extends over 14 amino acids. V gave up 4 bases and J gave up 4 bases; unmatched junction bases: 6. CDR3 protein: CASSRGQEGYGYTF. DNA for the CDR3: TGTGCCAGCAGCCGGGGACAGGAGGGCTATGGCTACACCTTC.

In DNA, the CDR3 is TGTGCCAGCACCTCATGGGCAGGGAATCAGCCCCAGCATTTT. It specifies CASTSWAGNQPQHF. This chain links TRBV6-1 with TRBJ1-5; a weak D match, TRBD1 (5 bases). The ends were cut back, 7 bases at V and 4 bases at J, with 14 bases in the middle. Germline values: CDR1 MNHNS, CDR2 SASEGT. The CDR3 consists of 14 residues.

CDR3 amino acids: CASSLPSYNTEAFF. The CDR3 region has the DNA TGTGCCAGCAGCTTACCCTCGTATAACACTGAAGCTTTCTTT. The rearrangement links TRBV7-2 to TRBJ1-1; D gene uncertain. From germline, CDR1 is SGHTA and CDR2 FQGNSA. Between the trimmed V and J ends, which lost 2 bases and 2 bases, there was a span of 9 bases. CDR3 size: 14 residues. The whole variable domain, filled in from reference TRBV7-2 and TRBJ1-1, reads GAGVSQSPSNKVTEKGKDVELRCDPISGHTALYWYRQSLGQGLEFLIYFQGNSAPDKSGLPSDRFSAERTGGSVSTLTIQRTQQEDSAVYLCASSLPSYNTEAFFGQGTRLTVV.

This clone appeared once. The chain has TRBV7-3 and TRBJ2-1; 10 bases are a match to TRBD2. The CDR3 length is 16 residues. The V and J ends lost 5 bases and 7 bases, in that order; junction bases with no gene match: 11. CDR1 SGHTA and CDR2 FQGTGA come from the germline V gene. CDR3 sequence reads: CASSPSGTSALNEQFF. In nucleotides, the CDR3 is TGTGCCAGCAGCCCTAGTGGGACTAGCGCCCTTAATGAGCAGTTCTTC.

The chain joins TRBV18 to TRBJ1-6; D is unclear. The V end lost 7 bases, the J end lost 6 bases, and 10 bases lay between the germline ends. Germline V CDR1 and CDR2: KGHSH, LQKENI. The CDR3 runs 13 residues. In DNA form, the CDR3 reads TGTGCCAGCTGGGCAGGCATTAATTCACCCCTCCACTTT. Its translation is CASWAGINSPLHF.

The chain carries TRBV5-4 and TRBJ2-2; 10 bases line up with TRBD2. Per germline, CDR1 SGHNT and CDR2 YYREEE (reference sequence). This CDR3 spans 17 amino acids. V lost 4 bases and J lost 0; bases outside the gene matches: 6. CDR3 bases: TGTGCCAGCAGCCCCCCACTAGCGGGGACGAACACCGGGGAGCTGTTTTTT. This codes for CASSPPLAGTNTGELFF.

The V gene is TRBV2, the J gene TRBJ2-7; 13 nucleotides line up with TRBD2. Unmatched junction bases numbered 3, after V lost 9 bases and J lost 1 base. The CDR3 is 14 amino acids. Germline loops: CDR1 SNHLY, CDR2 FYNNEI. For the CDR3, the DNA is TGTGCCAGTCGGACTAGCGGGGGTTCCTACGAGCAGTACTTC. Translation: CASRTSGGSYEQYF. Based on the CDR3 plus reference TRBV2 and TRBJ2-7, the full variable domain is EPEVTQTPSHQVTQMGQEVILRCVPISNHLYFYWYRQILGQKVEFLVSFYNNEISEKSEIFDDQFSVERPDGSNFTLKIRSTKLEDSAMYFCASRTSGGSYEQYFGPGTRLTVT.

The chain joins TRBV4-1 to TRBJ2-2; D gene unclear. Germline V gene data show CDR1 as MGHRA and CDR2 as YSYEKL. Trimming took 1 base from V and 1 from J, leaving 10 bases between them. This CDR3 is 16 amino acids long. The CDR3 loop reads CASSQGAVMNTGELFF. In DNA form, the CDR3 reads TGCGCCAGCAGCCAAGGCGCGGTGATGAACACCGGGGAGCTGTTTTTT.

The V gene is TRBV6-1, the J gene TRBJ2-1; 9 bases map to TRBD1. The CDR3 extends over 15 amino acids. Per the germline V gene, CDR1 is MNHNS and CDR2 is SASEGT. V lost 5 bases, J lost 7 bases, and 9 bases stayed unmatched. CDR3 sequence: CASSPRDRVPNEQFF. For the CDR3, the DNA is TGTGCCAGCAGTCCCCGGGACAGGGTCCCGAATGAGCAGTTCTTC.